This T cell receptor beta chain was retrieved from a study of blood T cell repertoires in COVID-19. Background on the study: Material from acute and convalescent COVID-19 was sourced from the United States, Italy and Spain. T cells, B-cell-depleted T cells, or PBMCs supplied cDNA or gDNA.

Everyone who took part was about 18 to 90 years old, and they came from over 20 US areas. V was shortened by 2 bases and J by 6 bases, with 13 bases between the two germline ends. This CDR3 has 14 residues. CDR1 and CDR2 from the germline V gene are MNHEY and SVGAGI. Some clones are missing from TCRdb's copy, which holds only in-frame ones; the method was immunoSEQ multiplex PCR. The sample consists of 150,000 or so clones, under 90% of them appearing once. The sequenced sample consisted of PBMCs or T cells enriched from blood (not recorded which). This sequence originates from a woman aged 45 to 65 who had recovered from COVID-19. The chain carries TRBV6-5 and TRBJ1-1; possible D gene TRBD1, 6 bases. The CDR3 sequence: CASSYKGGLSEAFF. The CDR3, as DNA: TGTGCCAGCAGTTACAAGGGGGGGTTGTCTGAAGCTTTCTTT.